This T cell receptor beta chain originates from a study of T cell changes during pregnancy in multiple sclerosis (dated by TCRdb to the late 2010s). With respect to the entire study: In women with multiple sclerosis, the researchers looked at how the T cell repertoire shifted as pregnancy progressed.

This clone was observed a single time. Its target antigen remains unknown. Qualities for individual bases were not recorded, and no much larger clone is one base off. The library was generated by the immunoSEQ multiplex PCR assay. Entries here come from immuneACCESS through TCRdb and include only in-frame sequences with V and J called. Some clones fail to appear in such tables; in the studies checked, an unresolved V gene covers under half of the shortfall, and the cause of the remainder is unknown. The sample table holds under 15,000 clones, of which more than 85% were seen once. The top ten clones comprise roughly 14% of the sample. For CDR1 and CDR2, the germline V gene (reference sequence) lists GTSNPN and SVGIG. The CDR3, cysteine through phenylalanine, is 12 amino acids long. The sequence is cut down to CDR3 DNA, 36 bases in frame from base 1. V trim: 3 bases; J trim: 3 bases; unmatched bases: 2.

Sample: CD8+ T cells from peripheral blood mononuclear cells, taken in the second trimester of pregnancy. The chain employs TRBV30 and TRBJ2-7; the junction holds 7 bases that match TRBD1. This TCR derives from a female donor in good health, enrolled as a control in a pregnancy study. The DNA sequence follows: TGTGCCTGGAGGACAGGGATCTACGAGCAGTACTTC. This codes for CAWRTGIYEQYF.